The 29 T cell receptor beta chains given below trace back to one sample, sequenced in a study of vaccination and CD4 T cells after COVID-19. The assay that was used to sequence DNA from cultured CD4+ T cells was the Oncomine TCR Beta short-read assay. MiXCR was run by TCRdb on the PCR reads, yielding one entry per CDR3 protein. The table shows some 15,000 distinct CDR3 sequences, with around 50% occurring only once. Time point of the sample: late sampling 161 to 241 days after vaccination in a few convalescent patients. Described treatment: roughly 10-day PBMC culture with coronavirus spike peptide pools or control peptides (ViraFEST assay). Their specific antigens are unknown. Sequenced here: CD4+ T cells from blood, cultured in vitro, sampled about 7 months after SARS-CoV-2 vaccination. Receptors originate from a human donor who had recovered from COVID-19.

The chain links TRBV20-1 to TRBJ1-5; no definite D call. This CDR3 is built from 12 residues. Trimming shortened V by 0 bases and J by 9 bases, and 9 bases separated the two germline ends. The V gene's germline CDR1 is DFQATT and CDR2 SNEGSKA (reference sequence). Here the CDR3 DNA reads TGCAGTGCTAGAGATTCGGAACGGCCCCAGCATTTT. Its translation: CSARDSERPQHF.

The V gene is TRBV19, the J gene TRBJ2-3, with 7 bases identical to TRBD2. This CDR3 is 14 amino acids long. V shed 8 bases, J shed 4 bases, and the junction held 9 bases outside the gene matches. CDR1 and CDR2 from the germline V gene are LNHDA and SQIVND (reference sequence). The CDR3 sequence is CASGFRGRADTQYF. The CDR3 coding sequence is TGTGCCAGTGGGTTTCGGGGGAGGGCAGATACGCAGTATTTT. Drawing the rest from reference TRBV19 and TRBJ2-3, the complete variable domain is DGGITQSPKYLFRKEGQNVTLSCEQNLNHDAMYWYRQDPGQGLRLIYYSQIVNDFQKGDIAEGYSVSREKKESFPLTVTSAQKNPTAFYLCASGFRGRADTQYFGPGTRLTVL.

The rearrangement joins TRBV11-3 to TRBJ2-3; no clear D. The V end was cut by 5 bases, the J end by 6 bases, with 9 bases between. The CDR3 extends over 12 amino acids. CDR1 is SGHNT and CDR2 is YENEEA in the germline V gene. CDR3 loop: CASSRHDDTQYF. The CDR3 bases are TGTGCCAGCAGCCGCCACGACGATACGCAGTATTTT.

In this sample, this clonotype turned up a few times. The chain carries TRBV29-1 and TRBJ1-1; D is unclear. The CDR3 runs 10 residues. The germline V and J ends were trimmed by 7 bases and 2 bases, with 5 bases remaining between them. The V gene's germline CDR1 is SQVTM and CDR2 ANQGSEA. As DNA, the CDR3 is TGCAGCGCCCAAAACACTGAAGCTTTCTTT. It encodes CSAQNTEAFF.

This clonotype showed up just a few times. The CDR3 DNA sequence: TGCAGTGCTAGGGGGGGCCTAACAGGGTTCTACCACGAGCAGTACTTC. Its protein is CSARGGLTGFYHEQYF. The rearrangement uses TRBV20-1 and TRBJ2-7; D possibly matches TRBD1 or TRBD2 (6 bases each). The CDR3 contains 16 residues. Germline lookup yields CDR1 DFQATT and CDR2 SNEGSKA (reference sequence). V lost 3 bases to trimming and J lost 5 bases, with 23 bases between them.

V is TRBV20-1 and J is TRBJ1-6; maybe TRBD1 (5 bases). The length of the CDR3 is 13 residues. Between the trimmed V and J ends, which lost 7 bases and 1 base, there was a span of 8 bases. Germline lookup yields CDR1 DFQATT and CDR2 SNEGSKA (reference sequence). This CDR3 is CSGQGSYNSPLHF. In nucleotides, the CDR3 is TGCAGTGGCCAGGGATCCTATAATTCACCCCTCCACTTT.

V usage is TRBV7-8 and J usage is TRBJ1-1, with 7 nucleotides matching TRBD1. CDR3 size: 15 residues. From germline, CDR1 is SGHVS and CDR2 FQNEAQ. Trimming at V came to 1 base and at J to 5 bases, leaving 7 bases not matched to a gene. This CDR3 reads CASSLVLTGRTEAFF. The CDR3 DNA is TGTGCCAGCAGCTTAGTCTTGACAGGGCGAACTGAAGCTTTCTTT. The variable domain in full, completed from reference TRBV7-8 and TRBJ1-1, reads GAGVSQSPRYKVAKRGQDVALRCDPISGHVSLFWYQQALGQGPEFLTYFQNEAQLDKSGLPSDRFFAERPEGSVSTLKIQRTQQEDSAVYLCASSLVLTGRTEAFFGQGTRLTVV.

V gene TRBV6-2 or TRBV6-3 combines with J gene TRBJ1-1; 7 positions agree with TRBD1. With V trimmed by 5 bases and J by 6 bases, 9 bases remained unmatched. The CDR3 contains 14 residues. From germline, CDR1 is MNHEY and CDR2 SVGEGT. CDR3 DNA: TGTGCCAGCAGTACGATGACAGGGCGCCCTGAAGCTTTCTTT. Amino acids: CASSTMTGRPEAFF.

The CDR3 coding sequence is TGTGCCAGCTCACCCTCAGGGTTATCCTACGAGCAGTACTTC. It specifies CASSPSGLSYEQYF. The chain joins TRBV18 to TRBJ2-7, with a weak D call TRBD1 (5 bases). The V end lost 3 bases, the J end lost 1 base, and 10 bases lay between the germline ends. Germline values: CDR1 KGHSH, CDR2 LQKENI. This CDR3 comprises 14 residues.

The V and J genes are TRBV6-1 and TRBJ2-7, with D tentatively TRBD1 (6 bases). Trimming stripped 4 bases from V and 0 bases from J, with 13 bases between. Germline values: CDR1 MNHNS, CDR2 SASEGT. CDR3 length equals 15 residues. The CDR3: CASSGTGTFSYEQYF. In DNA form, the CDR3 reads TGTGCCAGCAGTGGAACCGGGACATTCTCCTACGAGCAGTACTTC.

The chain uses TRBV19 and TRBJ2-5; 7 nucleotides line up with TRBD1. Germline V gives CDR1 LNHDA, CDR2 SQIVND (reference sequence). The junction had 10 bases not matched to a gene; V was cut back by 3 bases and J by 3 bases. The CDR3 has 16 amino acids. The DNA for the CDR3 is TGTGCCAGTAGTATCCGGCACAGGGGTCGCGAAGAGACCCAGTACTTC. This translates into CASSIRHRGREETQYF.

This clonotype was counted between two and nine times. This sequence joins TRBV20-1 and TRBJ1-5; D is uncertain. V was pared by 2 bases and J by 4 bases, with 9 bases between. The CDR3 length is 13 residues. Germline-derived CDR1 and CDR2 are DFQATT and SNEGSKA (reference sequence). This chain's CDR3 is CSARPTGNQPQHF. The CDR3 DNA sequence: TGCAGTGCTAGACCCACGGGGAATCAGCCCCAGCATTTT.

The chain combines TRBV15 with TRBJ2-1; D is ambiguous. The V gene's germline CDR1 is LNHNV and CDR2 YYDKDF (reference sequence). The CDR3 length is 15 residues. V was shortened by 0 bases and J by 0 bases, with 6 bases between the two germline ends. The CDR3 reads CATSRDLSSYNEQFF. CDR3 bases: TGTGCCACCAGCAGAGATCTTAGCTCCTACAATGAGCAGTTCTTC. The full variable domain, with the rest looked up from reference TRBV15 and TRBJ2-1, is DAMVIQNPRYQVTQFGKPVTLSCSQTLNHNVMYWYQQKSSQAPKLLFHYYDKDFNNEADTPDNFQSRRPNTSFCFLDIRSPGLGDTAMYLCATSRDLSSYNEQFFGPGTRLTVL.

This clonotype appeared a few times. The J gene is TRBJ2-5, the V gene TRBV7-2; 8 nucleotides align to TRBD2. Germline V CDR1 and CDR2: SGHTA, FQGNSA. Trimming removed 5 bases from V and 4 bases from J; junction bases left unmatched: 9. The CDR3 contains 15 residues. In nucleotides, the CDR3 is TGTGCCAGCAGCAACGGGAGGGGGGGGCGAGAGACCCAGTACTTC. Its protein is CASSNGRGGRETQYF. Filled out from reference TRBV7-2 and TRBJ2-5, the complete variable domain reads GAGVSQSPSNKVTEKGKDVELRCDPISGHTALYWYRQSLGQGLEFLIYFQGNSAPDKSGLPSDRFSAERTGGSVSTLTIQRTQQEDSAVYLCASSNGRGGRETQYFGPGTRLLVL.

The chain employs TRBV6-1 and TRBJ2-7; D is tentatively TRBD1 or TRBD2 (5 bases each). The V end lost 5 bases, the J end lost 0 bases, and 17 bases lay between the germline ends. CDR1 and CDR2 (germline): MNHNS, SASEGT. The CDR3 totals 16 residues. CDR3 sequence: CASSPARWGSSYEQYF. Here the CDR3 DNA reads TGTGCCAGCAGTCCAGCACGGTGGGGGAGCTCCTACGAGCAGTACTTC.

The chain has TRBV14 and TRBJ2-5; weak D call: TRBD1 (5 bases). Trimming took 1 base from V and 7 from J, leaving 16 bases between them. The CDR3 contains 15 residues. CDR1 is SGHDN and CDR2 is FVKESK in the germline V gene. The CDR3 loop is CASSQAGQTWGTQYF. The CDR3 nucleotides are TGTGCCAGCAGCCAAGCAGGGCAGACATGGGGGACCCAGTACTTC. Using reference TRBV14 and TRBJ2-5 for the parts outside the CDR3, the full variable domain is EAGVTQFPSHSVIEKGQTVTLRCDPISGHDNLYWYRRVMGKEIKFLLHFVKESKQDESGMPNNRFLAERTGGTYSTLKVQPAELEDSGVYFCASSQAGQTWGTQYFGPGTRLLVL.

The V call is TRBV2, the J call TRBJ1-6; TRBD1 matches 7 bases. Germline trimming cut 4 bases from V and 2 bases from J; bases unmatched to any gene: 5. This CDR3 comprises 16 residues. Germline CDR1 and CDR2: SNHLY and FYNNEI. The DNA for the CDR3 is TGTGCCAGCAGTGGGGCAGGGGGGACCTATAATTCACCCCTCCACTTT. It yields the protein CASSGAGGTYNSPLHF.

The V gene is TRBV7-9, the J gene TRBJ2-3, with D unresolved. Germline values: CDR1 SEHNR, CDR2 FQNEAQ (reference sequence). There are 15 residues in the CDR3. Between the trimmed V and J ends, which lost 2 bases and 0 bases, there was a span of 9 bases. In DNA form, the CDR3 reads TGTGCCAGCAGCTTATCTCTTCCTAGCACAGATACGCAGTATTTT. As protein: CASSLSLPSTDTQYF.

The CDR3 DNA follows: TGTGCCAGTAGCTTTAACAGGCGGAACGAGCAGTACTTC. Translation: CASSFNRRNEQYF. The V gene is TRBV19, the J gene TRBJ2-7; the D gene is possibly TRBD1 (5 bases). The CDR3 covers 13 residues. Trimming removed 6 bases from V and 5 bases from J, with 14 bases in between. Germline loops: CDR1 LNHDA, CDR2 SQIVND (reference sequence).

The chain couples TRBV7-8 to TRBJ2-2; 11 bases are a match to TRBD2. The CDR3 extends over 15 amino acids. The J segment lost 4 bases and the V segment lost 4 bases, leaving 2 bases of the junction unmatched. Germline lookup yields CDR1 SGHVS and CDR2 FQNEAQ. The chain's CDR3 is CASSSGLAATGELFF. CDR3 nucleotide sequence: TGTGCCAGCAGCTCGGGACTAGCGGCCACCGGGGAGCTGTTTTTT.

The sample holds one count of this clonotype. The chain joins TRBV18 to TRBJ1-1, with a weak D call TRBD1 (6 bases). The CDR3 has 14 residues. CDR1 and CDR2 (germline): KGHSH, LQKENI. The V and J ends lost 1 base and 5 bases respectively, with 11 bases between them. The chain's CDR3 is CASSPLVRGTEAFF. The CDR3 DNA reads as TGTGCCAGCTCACCACTCGTAAGGGGGACTGAAGCTTTCTTT.

This clonotype appeared a single time. V usage is TRBV20-1 and J usage is TRBJ2-3; perhaps TRBD1 as D (8 bases). This CDR3 is built from 15 residues. V shed 6 bases and J shed 1 base, with 17 bases lying between them. Germline values: CDR1 DFQATT, CDR2 SNEGSKA (reference sequence). CDR3 DNA sequence: TGCAGTGCCATATACAGGGGGGGTCGCACAGATACGCAGTATTTT. Translating gives CSAIYRGGRTDTQYF.

This chain joins TRBV20-1 and TRBJ2-4, with D perhaps TRBD1 (5 bases). Trimming cost V 3 bases and J 7 bases, with 10 bases left between them. The CDR3 totals 12 residues. The germline CDR1 and CDR2 sequences are DFQATT and SNEGSKA (reference sequence). The CDR3 nucleotides read TGCAGTGCTAGTCTGACAGACAACATTCAGTACTTC. This translates into CSASLTDNIQYF.

The V call is TRBV19, the J call TRBJ1-2, with D possibly matching TRBD1 (5 bases). The V and J ends lost 3 bases and 7 bases respectively, with 15 bases between them. Germline V gene data show CDR1 as LNHDA and CDR2 as SQIVND (reference sequence). This CDR3 has 14 residues. For the CDR3, the DNA is TGTGCCAGTAGTATTAGGAGGGGTGGGGCTGGCTACACCTTC. It is translated as CASSIRRGGAGYTF.

This clonotype has just one count. The rearrangement joins TRBV27 to TRBJ2-2, with D unclear. Germline loops: CDR1 MNHEY, CDR2 SMNVEV (reference sequence). The CDR3 covers 17 residues. V was cut by 0 bases and J by 3 bases, with 14 bases left in between. The CDR3 DNA follows: TGTGCCAGCAGTTTATCGGGCCTAGTGGGGTACACCGGGGAGCTGTTTTTT. Residues: CASSLSGLVGYTGELFF.

The V gene is TRBV6-5, the J gene TRBJ1-6, with D unclear. The germline V gene encodes CDR1 MNHEY and CDR2 SVGAGI. The CDR3 spans 16 residues. V was clipped by 0 bases and J by 8 bases, with 14 bases between them. The CDR3 spells CASSYSQNPSYSPLHF. CDR3 DNA sequence: TGTGCCAGCAGTTACTCGCAGAACCCCTCATATTCACCCCTCCACTTT.

This clonotype was counted between two and nine times. The rearrangement joins TRBV20-1 to TRBJ1-2; a possible D gene is TRBD1 (5 bases). CDR1 is DFQATT and CDR2 is SNEGSKA in the germline V gene (reference sequence). This CDR3 comprises 16 residues. The ends were cut back, 1 base at V and 5 bases at J, with 20 bases in the middle. The CDR3 DNA follows: TGCAGTGCTAGAGTAATCGACAGACACCCAAGATATGGCTACACCTTC. Translating gives CSARVIDRHPRYGYTF.

Comment on this clonotype: It may be a read error: a sequence one base away is much more abundant. This chain uses TRBV7-8 with TRBJ2-5; no clear D. Trimming left V 1 base short and J 3 bases short, with 3 bases between. This CDR3 is built from 12 residues. CDR1 is SGHVS, CDR2 FQNEAQ, per germline. This chain's CDR3 is CASSLGEETQYF. CDR3 nucleotides: TGTGCCAGCAGCTTAGGCGAAGAGACCCAGTACTTC.

This chain joins TRBV2 and TRBJ2-7; D may be TRBD1 (5 bases). V lost 6 bases to trimming and J lost 3 bases, with 12 bases between them. Germline V gene lookup returns CDR1 SNHLY and CDR2 FYNNEI. The CDR3 has 13 residues. The CDR3 loop reads CASRAGFLYEQYF. The DNA for the CDR3 is TGTGCCAGCAGGGCAGGGTTCCTCTACGAGCAGTACTTC.